This TCR beta chain was profiled in a study of shared clonotypes between healthy human individuals. On the study more broadly: Donors had three CD4 naive, three CD4 memory, two CD8 naive and one CD8 memory plate apiece. Study-wide findings and caveats: Large sequencing depth failed to make sorted-subset sequencing complete, rarefaction showed.

The germline CDR1 and CDR2 sequences are SGHDT and YYEEEE. The CDR3 is made up of 14 amino acids. V was shortened by 0 bases and J by 1 base, with 7 bases between the two germline ends. The assay was immunoSEQ multiplex PCR, and TCRdb's table has in-frame clones only and misses some. The table has 2 million to 2.5 million clones, approximately 96% seen once. About this clone: The antigen remains undetermined.

The sequenced material came from naive CD4+ T cells sorted from blood. Regarding subset: CD45RA+ positively selected. J is TRBJ1-1 and V is TRBV5-6; D remains unclear. The clonotype comes from a man aged 18-30 years in good health. The CDR3 DNA is TGTGCCAGCAGCTTGGGATCCGGGAACACTGAAGCTTTCTTT. It yields the protein CASSLGSGNTEAFF.